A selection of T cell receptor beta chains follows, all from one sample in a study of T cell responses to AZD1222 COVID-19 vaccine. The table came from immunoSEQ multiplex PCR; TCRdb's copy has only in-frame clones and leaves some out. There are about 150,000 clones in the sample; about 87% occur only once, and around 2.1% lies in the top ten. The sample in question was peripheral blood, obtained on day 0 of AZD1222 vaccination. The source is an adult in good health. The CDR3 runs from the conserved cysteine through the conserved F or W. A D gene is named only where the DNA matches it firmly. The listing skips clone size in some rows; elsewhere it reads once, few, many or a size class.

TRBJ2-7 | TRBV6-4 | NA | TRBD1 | TGTGCCAGCAGTAGAAAGACAGGGGACGAGCAGTACTTC | CASSRKTGDEQYF
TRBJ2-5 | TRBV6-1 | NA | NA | TGTGCCAGCAGCTACCCTGGGGAGACCCAGTACTTC | CASSYPGETQYF
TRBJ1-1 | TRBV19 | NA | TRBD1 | TGTGCCAGTAGTATAAGGGGGCGCGAGGAAGCTTTCTTT | CASSIRGREEAFF
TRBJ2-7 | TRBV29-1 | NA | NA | TGCAGCGTTGAAGCCGACTACGAGCAGTACTTC | CSVEADYEQYF
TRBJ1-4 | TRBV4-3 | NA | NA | TGCGCCAGCAGCCAAGGATCGAGGGAAAAACTGTTTTTT | CASSQGSREKLFF
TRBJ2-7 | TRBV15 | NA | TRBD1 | TGTGCCACCAGCGCGGACAGGGGACCCTACGAGCAGTACTTC | CATSADRGPYEQYF
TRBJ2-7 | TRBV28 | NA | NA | TGTGCCAGCAGTTCGGCAGGGATACCCTACGAGCAGTACTTC | CASSSAGIPYEQYF
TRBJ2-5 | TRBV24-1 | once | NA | TGTGCCACCAGTGATTCTCGGGAGACCCAGTACTTC | CATSDSRETQYF
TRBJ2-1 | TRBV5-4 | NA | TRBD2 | TGTGCCAGCGCTCAAAGGGCTAGCGGAGAAAATGAGCAGTTCTTC | CASAQRASGENEQFF
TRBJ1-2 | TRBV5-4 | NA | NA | TGTGCCAGCAGCCTGTATCAGGCGAGGCTACTCTATGGCTACACCTTC | CASSLYQARLLYGYTF
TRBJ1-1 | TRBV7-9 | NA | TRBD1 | TGTGCCAGCAGCTTTGGGGACAGGGGGCGGGAGAGCACTGAAGCTTTCTTT | CASSFGDRGRESTEAFF
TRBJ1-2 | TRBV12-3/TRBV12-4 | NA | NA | TGTGCCAGCAGTGAGGCGAGCGGGTCTAGCTACACCTTC | CASSEASGSSYTF
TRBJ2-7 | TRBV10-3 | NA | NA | TGTGCCATCAGTGAGTCGAAAGGTTACGAGCAGTACTTC | CAISESKGYEQYF
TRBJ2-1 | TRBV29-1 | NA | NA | TGCAGCGTTGGTCCCAATGGACCTGAGCAGTTCTTC | CSVGPNGPEQFF
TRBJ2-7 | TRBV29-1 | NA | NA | TGCAGCGCGAAGGCGTTGTCCTCCTACGAGCAGTACTTC | CSAKALSSYEQYF
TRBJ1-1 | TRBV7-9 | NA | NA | TGTGCCAGCAGCCCCCGCGGGGGAGGGGGGCACACTGAAGCTTTCTTT | CASSPRGGGGHTEAFF
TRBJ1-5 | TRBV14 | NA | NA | TGTGCCAGCAGCCAAGGAATGAATCAGCCCCAGCATTTT | CASSQGMNQPQHF
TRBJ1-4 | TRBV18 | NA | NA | TGTGCCAGCTCACCACCTACCAGGGCAACTAATGAAAAACTGTTTTTT | CASSPPTRATNEKLFF
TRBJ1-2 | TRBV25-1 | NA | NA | TGTGCCAGCTCGCCGGTGGGGGGCGGCTACACCTTC | CASSPVGGGYTF
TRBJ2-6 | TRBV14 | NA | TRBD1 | TGTGCCAGCAGCCGAGGGACAGTCCGACGCTCTGGGGCCAACGTCCTGACTTTC | CASSRGTVRRSGANVLTF
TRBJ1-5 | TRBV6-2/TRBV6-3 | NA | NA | TGTGCCAGCAGTTACGAACAGTACAATCAGCCCCAGCATTTT | CASSYEQYNQPQHF
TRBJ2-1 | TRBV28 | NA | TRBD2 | TGTGCCAGCAGTCTTCGGACTAGCGGATCCTACGGTGAGCAGTTCTTC | CASSLRTSGSYGEQFF